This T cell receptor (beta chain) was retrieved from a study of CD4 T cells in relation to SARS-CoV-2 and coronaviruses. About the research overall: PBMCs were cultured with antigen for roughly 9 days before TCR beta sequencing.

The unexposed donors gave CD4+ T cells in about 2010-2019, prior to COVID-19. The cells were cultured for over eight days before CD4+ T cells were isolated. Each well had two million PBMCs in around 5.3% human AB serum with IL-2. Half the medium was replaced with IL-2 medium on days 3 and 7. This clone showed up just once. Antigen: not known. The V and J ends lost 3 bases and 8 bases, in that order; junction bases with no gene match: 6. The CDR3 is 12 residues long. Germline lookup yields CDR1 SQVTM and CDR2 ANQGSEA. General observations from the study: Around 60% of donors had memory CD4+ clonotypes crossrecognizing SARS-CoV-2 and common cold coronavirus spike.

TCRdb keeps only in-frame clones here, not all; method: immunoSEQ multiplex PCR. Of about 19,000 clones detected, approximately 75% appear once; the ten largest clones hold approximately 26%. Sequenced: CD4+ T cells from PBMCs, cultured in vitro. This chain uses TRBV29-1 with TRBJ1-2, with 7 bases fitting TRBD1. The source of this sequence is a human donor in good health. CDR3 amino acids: CSVESQGGGYTF. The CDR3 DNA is TGCAGCGTTGAGAGTCAGGGGGGAGGCTACACCTTC.